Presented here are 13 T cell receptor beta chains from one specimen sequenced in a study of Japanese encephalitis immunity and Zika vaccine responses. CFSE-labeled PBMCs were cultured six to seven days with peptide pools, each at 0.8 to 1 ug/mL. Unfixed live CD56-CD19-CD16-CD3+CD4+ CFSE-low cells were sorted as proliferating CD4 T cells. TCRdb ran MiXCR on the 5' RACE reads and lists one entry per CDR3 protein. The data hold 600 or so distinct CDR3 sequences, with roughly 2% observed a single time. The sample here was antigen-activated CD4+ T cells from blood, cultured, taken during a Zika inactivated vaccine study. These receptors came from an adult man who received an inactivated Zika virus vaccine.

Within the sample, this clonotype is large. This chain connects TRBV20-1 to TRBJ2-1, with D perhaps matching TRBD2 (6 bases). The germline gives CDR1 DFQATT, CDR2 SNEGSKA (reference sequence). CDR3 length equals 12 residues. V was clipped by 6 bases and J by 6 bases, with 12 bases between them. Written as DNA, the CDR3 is TGCAGTGCAAAGGGACTTCTCAATGAGCAGTTCTTC. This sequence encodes CSAKGLLNEQFF.

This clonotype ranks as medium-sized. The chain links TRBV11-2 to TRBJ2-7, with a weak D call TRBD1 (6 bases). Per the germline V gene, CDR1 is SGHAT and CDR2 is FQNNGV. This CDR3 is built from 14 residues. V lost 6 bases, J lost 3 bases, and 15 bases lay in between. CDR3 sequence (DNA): TGTGCCAGCAGTTTATCCGGGACAATCTACGAGCAGTACTTC. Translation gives CASSLSGTIYEQYF.

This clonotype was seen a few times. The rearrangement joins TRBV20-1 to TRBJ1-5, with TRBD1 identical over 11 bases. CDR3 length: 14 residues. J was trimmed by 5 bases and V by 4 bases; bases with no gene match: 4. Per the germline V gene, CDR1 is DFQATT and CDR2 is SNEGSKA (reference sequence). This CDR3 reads CSANGQGADQPQHF. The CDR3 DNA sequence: TGCAGTGCTAACGGACAGGGGGCGGATCAGCCCCAGCATTTT.

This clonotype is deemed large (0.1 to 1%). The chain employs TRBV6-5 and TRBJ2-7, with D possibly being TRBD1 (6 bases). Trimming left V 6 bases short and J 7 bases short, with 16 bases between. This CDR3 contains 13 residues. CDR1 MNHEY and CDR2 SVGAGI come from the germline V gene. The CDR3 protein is CASRSTGLGEQYF. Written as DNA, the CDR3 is TGTGCCAGCAGGAGCACAGGGTTGGGGGAGCAGTACTTC.

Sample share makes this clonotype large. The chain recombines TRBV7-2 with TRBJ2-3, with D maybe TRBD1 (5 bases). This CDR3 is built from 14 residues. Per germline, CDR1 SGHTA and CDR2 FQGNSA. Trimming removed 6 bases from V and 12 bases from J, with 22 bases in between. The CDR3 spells CASSVTRTIGAQYF. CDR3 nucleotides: TGTGCCAGCAGTGTAACCAGGACCATAGGGGCTCAGTATTTT.

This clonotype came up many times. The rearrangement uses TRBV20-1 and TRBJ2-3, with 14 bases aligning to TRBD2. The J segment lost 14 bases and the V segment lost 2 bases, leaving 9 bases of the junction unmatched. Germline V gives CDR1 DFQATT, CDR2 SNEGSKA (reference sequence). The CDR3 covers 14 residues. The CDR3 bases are TGCAGTGCTAGATCAAAGACTAGCGGGGGGGCCCCGTATTTT. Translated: CSARSKTSGGAPYF.

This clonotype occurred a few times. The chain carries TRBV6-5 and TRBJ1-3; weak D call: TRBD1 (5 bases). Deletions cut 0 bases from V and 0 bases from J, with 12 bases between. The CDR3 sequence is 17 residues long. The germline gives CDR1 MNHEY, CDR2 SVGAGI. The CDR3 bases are TGTGCCAGCAGTTACTCCCAGGGAAGGGGCTCTGGAAACACCATATATTTT. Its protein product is CASSYSQGRGSGNTIYF.

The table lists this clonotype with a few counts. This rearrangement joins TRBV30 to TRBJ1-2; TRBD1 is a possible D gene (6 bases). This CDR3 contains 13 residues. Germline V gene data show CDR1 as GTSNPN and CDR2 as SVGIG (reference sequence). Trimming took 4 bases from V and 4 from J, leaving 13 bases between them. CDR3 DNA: TGTGCCTGGAAACGTGTGGACAGCTATGGCTACACCTTC. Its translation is CAWKRVDSYGYTF. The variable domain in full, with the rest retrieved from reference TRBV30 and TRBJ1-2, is SQTIHQWPATLVQPVGSPLSLECTVEGTSNPNLYWYRQAAGRGLQLLFYSVGIGQISSEVPQNLSASRPQDRQFILSSKKLLLSDSGFYLCAWKRVDSYGYTFGSGTRLTVV.

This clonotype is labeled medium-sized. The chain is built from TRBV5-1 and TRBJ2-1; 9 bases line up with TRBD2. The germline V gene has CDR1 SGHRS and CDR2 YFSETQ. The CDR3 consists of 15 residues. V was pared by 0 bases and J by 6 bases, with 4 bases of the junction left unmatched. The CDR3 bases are TGCGCCAGCAGCTTGGAGGCGGGGGGGTTCAATGAGCAGTTCTTC. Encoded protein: CASSLEAGGFNEQFF.

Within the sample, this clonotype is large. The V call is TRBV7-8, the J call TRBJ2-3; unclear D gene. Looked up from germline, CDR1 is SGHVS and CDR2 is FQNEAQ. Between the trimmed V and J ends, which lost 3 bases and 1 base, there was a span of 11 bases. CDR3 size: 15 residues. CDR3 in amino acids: CASSLRTLGTDTQYF. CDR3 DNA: TGTGCCAGCAGCTTGAGGACGCTAGGCACAGATACGCAGTATTTT.

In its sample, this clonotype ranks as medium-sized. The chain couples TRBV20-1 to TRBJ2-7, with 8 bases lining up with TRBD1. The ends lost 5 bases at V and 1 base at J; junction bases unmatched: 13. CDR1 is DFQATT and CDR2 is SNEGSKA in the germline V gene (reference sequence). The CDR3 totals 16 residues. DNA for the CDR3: TGCAGTGCTCCATACGGGTTCGGGACAGGTTCCTACGAGCAGTACTTC. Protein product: CSAPYGFGTGSYEQYF.

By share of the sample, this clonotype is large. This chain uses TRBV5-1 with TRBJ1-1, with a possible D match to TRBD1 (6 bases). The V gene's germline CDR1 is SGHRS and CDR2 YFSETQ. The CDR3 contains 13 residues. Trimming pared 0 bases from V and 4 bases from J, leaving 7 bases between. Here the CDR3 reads CASSLAGVTEAFF. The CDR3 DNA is TGCGCCAGCAGCTTGGCAGGGGTCACTGAAGCTTTCTTT.

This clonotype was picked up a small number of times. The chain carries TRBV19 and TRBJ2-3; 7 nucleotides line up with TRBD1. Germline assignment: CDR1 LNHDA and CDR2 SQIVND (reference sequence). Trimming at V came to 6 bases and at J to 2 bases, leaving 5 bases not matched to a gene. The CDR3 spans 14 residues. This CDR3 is CASSRDSFTDTQYF. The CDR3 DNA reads TGTGCCAGTAGCCGGGACAGCTTCACAGATACGCAGTATTTT.